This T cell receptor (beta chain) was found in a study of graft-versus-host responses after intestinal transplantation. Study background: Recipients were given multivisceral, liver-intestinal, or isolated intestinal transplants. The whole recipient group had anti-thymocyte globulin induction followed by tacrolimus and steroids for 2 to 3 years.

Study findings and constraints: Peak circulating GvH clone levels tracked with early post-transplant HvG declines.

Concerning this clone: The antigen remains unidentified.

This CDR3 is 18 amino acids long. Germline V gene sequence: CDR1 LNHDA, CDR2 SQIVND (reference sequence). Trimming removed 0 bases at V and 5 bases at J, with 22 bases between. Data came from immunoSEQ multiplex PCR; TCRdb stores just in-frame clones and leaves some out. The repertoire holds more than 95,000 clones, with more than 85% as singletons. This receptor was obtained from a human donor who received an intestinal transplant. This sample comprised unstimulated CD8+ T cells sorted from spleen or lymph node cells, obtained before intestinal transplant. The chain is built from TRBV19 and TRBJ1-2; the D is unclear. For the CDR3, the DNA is TGTGCCAGTAGTATAGATTTAGAAGTCGGCAGCCTTTGGTATGGCTACACCTTC. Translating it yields CASSIDLEVGSLWYGYTF.